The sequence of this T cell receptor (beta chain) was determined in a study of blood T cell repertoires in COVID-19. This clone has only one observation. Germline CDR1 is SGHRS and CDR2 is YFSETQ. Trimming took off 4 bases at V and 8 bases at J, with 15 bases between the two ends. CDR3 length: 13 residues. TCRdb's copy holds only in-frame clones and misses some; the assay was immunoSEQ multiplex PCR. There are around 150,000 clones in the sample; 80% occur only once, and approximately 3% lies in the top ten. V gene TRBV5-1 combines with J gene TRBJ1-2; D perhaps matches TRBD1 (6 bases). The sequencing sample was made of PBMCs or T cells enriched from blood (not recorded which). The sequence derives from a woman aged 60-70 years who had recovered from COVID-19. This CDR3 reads CASSPGGGEGYTF. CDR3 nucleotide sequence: TGCGCCAGCAGCCCGGGCGGGGGCGAAGGCTACACCTTC.